This T cell receptor beta chain is drawn from a study of CD8+ T cells in alopecia areata. Overall study context: Dosing spanned 6 to 18 months on tofacitinib, then 6 months off drug.

RNA extraction and reverse transcription yielded cDNA as sequencing template. Repertoires were generated with immunoSEQ multiplex PCR, while TCRdb's copy carries only in-frame clones and drops some. Here the sample spans 150,000 to 200,000 clones, just under 60% being singletons. V gave up 1 base and J gave up 5 bases, with 11 bases separating them. This CDR3 has 14 amino acids. Germline CDR1 reads SGHNT; CDR2 reads YENEEA. This specimen consisted of CD4+ T cells sorted from blood, obtained at week 0. This clonotype was sampled from a human donor with alopecia areata. The chain employs TRBV11-3 and TRBJ2-5, with a possible D match to TRBD2 (5 bases). The CDR3 DNA is TGTGCCAGCAGCTTAGGTAGAGGGTCCGAGACCCAGTACTTC. Translation: CASSLGRGSETQYF.